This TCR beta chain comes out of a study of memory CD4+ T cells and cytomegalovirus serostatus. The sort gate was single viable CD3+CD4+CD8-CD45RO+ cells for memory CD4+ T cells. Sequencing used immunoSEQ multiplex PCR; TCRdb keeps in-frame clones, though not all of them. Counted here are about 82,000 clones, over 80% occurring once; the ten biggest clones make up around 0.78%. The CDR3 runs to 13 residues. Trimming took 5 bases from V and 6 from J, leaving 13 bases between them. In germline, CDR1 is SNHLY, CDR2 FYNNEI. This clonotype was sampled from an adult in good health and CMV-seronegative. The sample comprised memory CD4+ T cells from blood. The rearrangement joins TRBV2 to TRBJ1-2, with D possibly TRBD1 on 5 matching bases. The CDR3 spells CASSSLGGNGYTF. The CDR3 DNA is TGTGCCAGCAGTTCATTGGGGGGGAATGGCTACACCTTC. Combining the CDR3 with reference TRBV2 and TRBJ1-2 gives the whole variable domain EPEVTQTPSHQVTQMGQEVILRCVPISNHLYFYWYRQILGQKVEFLVSFYNNEISEKSEIFDDQFSVERPDGSNFTLKIRSTKLEDSAMYFCASSSLGGNGYTFGSGTRLTVV.